This T cell receptor beta chain is from a study of T cells in Graves' hyperthyroidism and ophthalmopathy. Each person with ophthalmopathy scored at least 3 on the Clinical Activity Score, reached NOSPECS grade 4 or higher, and had been ill under 3 months. Every diagnosis used clinical symptoms, serum thyroxine and TRAb, thyroid ultrasound and orbital computed tomography. On this clonotype itself: What it recognizes is unknown.

The CDR3 regions of TCR beta were amplified from RNA transcripts. HTBI primers were the set used in a first-round RT-PCR of the TCR CDR3. TCRdb processed the multiplex PCR reads anew with MiXCR; each CDR3 protein has one entry. Among nearly 600,000 distinct CDR3 sequences listed, 14% were seen once. General study results and limits: From stable hyperthyroidism, ophthalmopathy was separated by a 13 V-J model. Most clonotypes that expanded in the thyroid above 0.001 also showed up in blood.

The CDR3 has 13 amino acids. CDR1 is LGHDT and CDR2 is YNNKEL in the germline V gene (reference sequence). Trimming cost V 2 bases and J 5 bases, with 7 bases left between them. Source material: blood. The chain recombines TRBV3-1 with TRBJ1-5; D unclear. The TCR sequence derives from a woman between 18 and 30 years old with Graves' ophthalmopathy. DNA of the CDR3: TGTGCCAGCAGCCAATGGGGATATCAGCCCCAGCATTTT. Protein: CASSQWGYQPQHF.